These 24 T cell receptor beta chains were sequenced from one sample in a study of cytomegalovirus exposure and HLA in healthy donors. 13 Jbeta primers and 60 Vbeta primers were used for the PCR. Libraries were prepared by immunoSEQ multiplex PCR; TCRdb keeps only in-frame clonotypes and omits some of them. The data show about 160,000 clones, about 77% seen once. The sequenced sample consisted of PBMCs. These receptors originate from a man younger than 35 in good health and CMV-seropositive.

The genes are TRBV7-9 and TRBJ1-1; tentative D call: TRBD1 (6 bases). The CDR3 contains 17 residues. The germline CDR1 and CDR2 sequences are SEHNR and FQNEAQ (reference sequence). V was cut by 2 bases and J by 1 base, with 17 bases left in between. CDR3 amino acids: CASSLSQGIRANTEAFF. CDR3 in DNA: TGTGCCAGCAGCTTAAGCCAGGGGATAAGAGCGAACACTGAAGCTTTCTTT.

The chain couples TRBV10-3 to TRBJ2-1; 9 bases fit TRBD2. Trimming cost V 3 bases and J 2 bases; bases outside gene matches: 2. The CDR3 loop spans 15 amino acids. The germline CDR1 and CDR2 sequences are ENHRY and SYGVKD. CDR3 residues: CAISDGLAPYNEQFF. The CDR3 region has the DNA TGTGCCATCAGTGACGGACTAGCGCCCTACAATGAGCAGTTCTTC.

The rearrangement uses TRBV7-2 and TRBJ2-5, with 7 bases fitting TRBD1. CDR3 length: 13 residues. CDR1 and CDR2 (germline): SGHTA, FQGNSA. V lost 5 bases, J lost 4 bases, and 4 bases stayed unmatched. The CDR3 is CASSPNRGETQYF. CDR3 nucleotides: TGTGCCAGCAGCCCAAACAGGGGAGAGACCCAGTACTTC. The entire variable domain, with the rest obtained from reference TRBV7-2 and TRBJ2-5, is as follows: GAGVSQSPSNKVTEKGKDVELRCDPISGHTALYWYRQSLGQGLEFLIYFQGNSAPDKSGLPSDRFSAERTGGSVSTLTIQRTQQEDSAVYLCASSPNRGETQYFGPGTRLLVL.

This chain links TRBV5-1 with TRBJ2-6, with 9 bases matching TRBD1. This CDR3 is 19 amino acids long. V shed 3 bases, J shed 3 bases, and the junction held 13 bases outside the gene matches. The germline V gene encodes CDR1 SGHRS and CDR2 YFSETQ. CDR3 sequence: CASSSVVLDRGRGANVLTF. The CDR3 DNA is TGCGCCAGCAGCTCCGTGGTCCTGGACAGGGGACGTGGGGCCAACGTCCTGACTTTC.

The V gene is TRBV28, the J gene TRBJ2-2; TRBD2 is a possible D gene (6 bases). CDR3 size: 13 residues. V dropped 8 bases and J dropped 6 bases, with 13 bases sitting between them. Germline assignment: CDR1 MDHEN and CDR2 SYDVKM. CDR3 DNA sequence: TGTGCCAGCCGGCCGCGGGATTCCGGGGAGCTGTTTTTT. Its protein is CASRPRDSGELFF.

The rearrangement uses TRBV19 and TRBJ1-2; no definite D call. The CDR3 has 12 amino acids. Germline CDR1 and CDR2: LNHDA and SQIVND (reference sequence). The V and J ends lost 3 bases and 7 bases respectively, with 9 bases between them. CDR3 coding DNA: TGTGCCAGTAGTATCTCCCCTTTTGGCTACACCTTC. This gives the protein CASSISPFGYTF.

V is TRBV11-2 and J is TRBJ1-1; D is unclear. V was cut by 1 base and J by 5 bases, with 11 bases left in between. Germline loops: CDR1 SGHAT, CDR2 FQNNGV. CDR3 size: 14 residues. For the CDR3, the DNA is TGTGCCAGCAGCTTAGCGGGGAGTGGTACTGAAGCTTTCTTT. Protein: CASSLAGSGTEAFF.

V usage is TRBV4-3 and J usage is TRBJ2-7, with D possibly matching TRBD2 (5 bases). V was cut by 0 bases and J by 0 bases, with 9 bases left in between. Germline CDR1 reads LGHNA; CDR2 reads YSLEER. The CDR3 length is 15 residues. The CDR3 is CASSQEAASSYEQYF. CDR3 DNA: TGCGCCAGCAGCCAAGAAGCGGCATCCTCCTACGAGCAGTACTTC.

This chain links TRBV6-5 with TRBJ2-3, with D tentatively TRBD1 (5 bases). This CDR3 spans 14 amino acids. The germline gives CDR1 MNHEY, CDR2 SVGAGI. V dropped 5 bases and J dropped 6 bases, with 15 bases sitting between them. Here the CDR3 reads CASSETVAKDTQYF. The CDR3 DNA reads as TGTGCCAGCAGTGAGACAGTGGCAAAGGATACGCAGTATTTT.

This clone was counted a few times. CDR3 sequence (DNA): TGCGCCAGCAGCCAAGGGCACAGTCCCAGTGAGGGCTACACCTTC. Translation: CASSQGHSPSEGYTF. The chain combines TRBV4-1 with TRBJ1-2; D is undetermined. The CDR3 length is 15 residues. Trimming left V 1 base short and J 8 bases short, with 17 bases between. CDR1 MGHRA and CDR2 YSYEKL come from the germline V gene.

CDR3 in DNA: TGTGCCAGCGGGCCGGGACAGGGAGCGTATATGAACACTGAAGCTTTCTTT. Encoded protein: CASGPGQGAYMNTEAFF. The chain has TRBV19 and TRBJ1-1, with TRBD1 identical over 9 bases. CDR1 and CDR2 from the germline V gene are LNHDA and SQIVND (reference sequence). The CDR3 contains 17 residues. V was clipped by 9 bases and J by 0 bases; unmatched bases: 14. The full variable domain, rest sourced from reference TRBV19 and TRBJ1-1, is DGGITQSPKYLFRKEGQNVTLSCEQNLNHDAMYWYRQDPGQGLRLIYYSQIVNDFQKGDIAEGYSVSREKKESFPLTVTSAQKNPTAFYLCASGPGQGAYMNTEAFFGQGTRLTVV.

The V and J genes are TRBV7-2 and TRBJ2-5; 9 bases fit TRBD2. V was pared by 1 base and J by 12 bases, with 6 bases of the junction left unmatched. CDR3 size: 13 residues. The germline gives CDR1 SGHTA, CDR2 FQGNSA. The CDR3 loop reads CASSLVQASGKYF. CDR3 sequence (DNA): TGTGCCAGCAGCTTAGTCCAGGCTAGCGGGAAGTACTTC.

This clone was recorded a few times. The CDR3 here is CASSAISRDVGLGGELFF. DNA for the CDR3: TGTGCCAGCAGCGCTATAAGCAGAGACGTGGGCCTTGGCGGGGAGCTGTTTTTT. The gene calls are TRBV9 and TRBJ2-2, with D unresolved. Germline assignment: CDR1 SGDLS and CDR2 YYNGEE. V was clipped by 3 bases and J by 7 bases, with 25 bases between them. The length of the CDR3 is 18 residues.

This clone appeared once. V is TRBV4-3 and J is TRBJ2-7; possibly TRBD2 for D (6 bases). The CDR3 extends over 15 amino acids. V was clipped by 1 base and J by 3 bases, with 13 bases between them. CDR1 and CDR2 (germline): LGHNA, YSLEER. DNA for the CDR3: TGCGCCAGCAGCCAAGGAACGGGACTCCTCTACGAGCAGTACTTC. Translating gives CASSQGTGLLYEQYF.

This chain links TRBV7-8 with TRBJ2-7; tentatively, D is TRBD1 (6 bases). Trimming removed 2 bases from V and 4 bases from J, with 15 bases in between. CDR1 and CDR2 (germline): SGHVS, FQNEAQ. The CDR3 is 15 amino acids. CDR3 sequence: CASSLTRTAEYEQYF. In DNA form, the CDR3 reads TGTGCCAGCAGCTTAACACGGACAGCCGAATACGAGCAGTACTTC.

V gene TRBV27 combines with J gene TRBJ1-1; tentatively, D is TRBD1 (6 bases). Deletions cut 6 bases from V and 4 bases from J, with 15 bases between. The CDR3 is 14 residues long. Germline CDR1 and CDR2: MNHEY and SMNVEV (reference sequence). CDR3 protein: CASRPRGGATEAFF. CDR3 nucleotides: TGTGCCAGCAGACCCCGAGGGGGGGCCACTGAAGCTTTCTTT.

A single count supports this clone. The CDR3 spells CASSTPKDSSGANVLTF. CDR3 DNA sequence: TGTGCCAGCAGCACTCCTAAGGACAGCTCTGGGGCCAACGTCCTGACTTTC. The chain combines TRBV2 with TRBJ2-6; D possibly corresponds to TRBD1 (6 bases). The CDR3 covers 17 residues. The V gene lost 6 bases and the J gene lost 0 bases, with 15 bases spanning the gap. Germline lookup yields CDR1 SNHLY and CDR2 FYNNEI.

The CDR3 DNA reads as TGTGCCAGCAGCTTGGGTGGGACTCAAGCTTTCTTT. Amino acid sequence: CASSLGGTQAFF. The chain uses TRBV5-4 and TRBJ1-1, with D perhaps matching TRBD1 (5 bases). V lost 0 bases, J lost 9 bases, and 9 bases lay in between. There are 12 residues in the CDR3. Germline V gene data show CDR1 as SGHNT and CDR2 as YYREEE (reference sequence).

This rearrangement joins TRBV27 to TRBJ2-7, with 8 bases matching TRBD2. There are 14 residues in the CDR3. The ends lost 0 bases at V and 7 bases at J; junction bases unmatched: 5. Germline loops: CDR1 MNHEY, CDR2 SMNVEV (reference sequence). The CDR3 coding sequence is TGTGCCAGCAGTTTATCGGGACTAGTCAGGGAGCAGTACTTC. As protein: CASSLSGLVREQYF.

This clone was seen a single time. The chain carries TRBV19 and TRBJ1-2; possible D gene TRBD1, 6 bases. CDR3 length: 16 amino acids. Germline V CDR1 and CDR2: LNHDA, SQIVND (reference sequence). Trimming left V 6 bases short and J 5 bases short, with 22 bases between. Here the CDR3 reads CASSRTSAPQGYGYTF. The CDR3 DNA follows: TGTGCCAGTAGCAGGACATCCGCCCCTCAGGGGTATGGCTACACCTTC.

This chain links TRBV27 with TRBJ1-2; maybe TRBD1 (5 bases). V lost 3 bases and J lost 8, with 16 bases in between. The CDR3 loop spans 14 amino acids. From germline, CDR1 is MNHEY and CDR2 SMNVEV (reference sequence). For the CDR3, the DNA is TGTGCCAGCAGTTTCCTCGACGACAGTCGGGGCTACACCTTC. It translates to CASSFLDDSRGYTF.

The rearrangement joins TRBV6-6 to TRBJ1-2; 10 positions agree with TRBD1. The CDR3 consists of 16 residues. With V trimmed by 6 bases and J by 11 bases, 18 bases remained unmatched. Germline CDR1 reads MNHNY; CDR2 reads SVGAGI (reference sequence). This CDR3 reads CASSLPDGQGGQGYTF. As DNA, the CDR3 is TGTGCCAGCAGCCTACCAGACGGACAGGGGGGACAGGGTTACACCTTC.

J is TRBJ2-2 and V is TRBV9; D may be TRBD1 (6 bases). Germline V lookup: CDR1 SGDLS, CDR2 YYNGEE. The CDR3 extends over 15 amino acids. V lost 0 bases and J 0 bases, leaving 6 bases between the germline ends. The CDR3 sequence: CASSVDRANTGELFF. Written as DNA, the CDR3 is TGTGCCAGCAGCGTAGACAGGGCGAACACCGGGGAGCTGTTTTTT. The full variable domain, completed using reference TRBV9 and TRBJ2-2, is DSGVTQTPKHLITATGQRVTLRCSPRSGDLSVYWYQQSLDQGLQFLIQYYNGEERAKGNILERFSAQQFPDLHSELNLSSLELGDSALYFCASSVDRANTGELFFGEGSRLTVL.

This clone occurred a few times. The chain recombines TRBV28 with TRBJ1-1, with TRBD1 as a possible D gene (5 bases). CDR1 and CDR2 from the germline V gene are MDHEN and SYDVKM. V was cut by 7 bases and J by 6 bases, with 15 bases left in between. There are 13 residues in the CDR3. CDR3 DNA sequence: TGTGCCAGCACCGTTCGGGGGTCCGCTGAAGCTTTCTTT. Its translation is CASTVRGSAEAFF.